The 7 T cell receptor beta chains given below trace back to one sample, sequenced in a study of cytomegalovirus exposure and HLA in healthy donors. The PCR employed 60 Vbeta primers together with 13 Jbeta primers. Assay: immunoSEQ multiplex PCR; the TCRdb copy retains only in-frame clones and omits some. Among 210,000 or so clones listed, over 70% were seen once. Sequencing was carried out using PBMCs. The source of these receptors is a woman aged 55-70 years in good health and CMV-seropositive.

This chain joins TRBV20-1 and TRBJ1-2, with D tentatively TRBD1 (5 bases). The germline gives CDR1 DFQATT, CDR2 SNEGSKA (reference sequence). The CDR3 is made up of 11 amino acids. This CDR3 reads CSGGTNYGYTF. CDR3 coding DNA: TGCAGCGGGGGAACTAACTATGGCTACACCTTC.

The J gene is TRBJ2-3, the V gene TRBV30, with D unresolved. Trimming cost V 2 bases and J 6 bases, with 9 bases left between them. The CDR3 consists of 12 residues. Germline V lookup: CDR1 GTSNPN, CDR2 SVGIG (reference sequence). In DNA, the CDR3 is TGTGCCTGGAGTCAGTACGGGGATACGCAGTATTTT. It specifies CAWSQYGDTQYF.

This clone was observed a handful of times. V is TRBV5-4 and J is TRBJ1-5; possible D gene TRBD1, 6 bases. The V gene lost 0 bases and the J gene lost 5 bases, with 15 bases spanning the gap. This CDR3 has 16 residues. Germline values: CDR1 SGHNT, CDR2 YYREEE (reference sequence). Here the CDR3 DNA reads TGTGCCAGCAGCTTGGGCCCGGGACGGACAGATCAGCCCCAGCATTTT. Protein sequence: CASSLGPGRTDQPQHF.

V is TRBV6-1 and J is TRBJ2-7; D is uncertain. V was shortened by 4 bases and J by 3 bases, with 7 bases between the two germline ends. This CDR3 is 12 amino acids long. Germline assignment: CDR1 MNHNS and CDR2 SASEGT. The CDR3 coding sequence is TGTGCCAGCAGTGGTCTAGTCTACGAGCAGTACTTC. It encodes CASSGLVYEQYF.

V and J are TRBV18 and TRBJ1-1; D gene unclear. Per the germline V gene, CDR1 is KGHSH and CDR2 is LQKENI. The V gene lost 0 bases and the J gene lost 8 bases, with 13 bases spanning the gap. This CDR3 has 14 amino acids. The DNA for the CDR3 is TGTGCCAGCTCACCACCGGCAGGAGGAGCCGAAGCTTTCTTT. Protein product: CASSPPAGGAEAFF.

This clone was detected a few times. The chain employs TRBV30 and TRBJ1-5; 9 bases align to TRBD1. The CDR3 covers 14 residues. Germline CDR1 and CDR2: GTSNPN and SVGIG (reference sequence). Trimming cost V 5 bases and J 7 bases; bases outside gene matches: 9. The DNA for the CDR3 is TGTGCCTGGGACACAGGGGGCGCGGGGCAGCCCCAGCATTTT. Its protein is CAWDTGGAGQPQHF.

The chain joins TRBV11-2 to TRBJ1-1; D is undetermined. This CDR3 comprises 15 residues. Trimming removed 5 bases from V and 1 base from J, with 14 bases in between. Germline CDR1 reads SGHAT; CDR2 reads FQNNGV. In DNA form, the CDR3 reads TGTGCCAGCAGCCTCCGGGTGGCCAAGAACACTGAAGCTTTCTTT. Its protein is CASSLRVAKNTEAFF. Complete variable domain (other parts from reference TRBV11-2 and TRBJ1-1): EAGVAQSPRYKIIEKRQSVAFWCNPISGHATLYWYQQILGQGPKLLIQFQNNGVVDDSQLPKDRFSAERLKGVDSTLKIQPAKLEDSAVYLCASSLRVAKNTEAFFGQGTRLTVV.